Presented here are 29 T cell receptor beta chains from one specimen sequenced in a study of OX40 agonist ivuxolimab in advanced cancers. The repertoire was sequenced with immunoSEQ multiplex PCR; TCRdb's copy has only in-frame clones and lacks some. This sample yields around 18,000 clones, of which approximately 72% are seen a single time; about 24% belongs to the top ten. This specimen consisted of CD4+ or CD8+ T cells sorted from blood, obtained in a trial of the OX40 agonist ivuxolimab. These TCRs come from an adult with an advanced solid tumor such as melanoma, head and neck, liver or kidney cancer.

The rearrangement joins TRBV11-2 to TRBJ2-1; possibly TRBD1 or TRBD2 for D (5 bases each). Trimming stripped 7 bases from V and 9 bases from J, with 19 bases between. This CDR3 is built from 14 residues. Germline lookup yields CDR1 SGHAT and CDR2 FQNNGV. The CDR3 reads CASTLRTGAAEQFF. CDR3 nucleotides: TGTGCCAGCACCCTGCGGACCGGGGCTGCTGAGCAGTTCTTC.

The V and J genes are TRBV9 and TRBJ2-5, with TRBD2 as a possible D gene (7 bases). The J call may be in error: the DNA end matches TRBJ2-7 better. This CDR3 spans 15 amino acids. From germline, CDR1 is SGDLS and CDR2 YYNGEE. CDR3 residues: CASSPGGAEAYEQYF. The CDR3 DNA reads TGTGCCAGCAGCCCTGGGGGGGCCGAAGCCTACGAGCAGTACTTC.

This clone has a single count. This chain uses TRBV9 with TRBJ2-2; 7 bases align to TRBD2. Germline V lookup: CDR1 SGDLS, CDR2 YYNGEE. V gave up 5 bases and J gave up 2 bases; unmatched junction bases: 9. The CDR3 consists of 16 residues. The CDR3 loop reads CASSWGLADNTGELFF. The DNA of the CDR3 is TGTGCCAGCAGTTGGGGCCTAGCGGATAACACCGGGGAGCTGTTTTTT. The full variable domain, in which reference TRBV9 and TRBJ2-2 provide the parts outside the CDR3, is DSGVTQTPKHLITATGQRVTLRCSPRSGDLSVYWYQQSLDQGLQFLIQYYNGEERAKGNILERFSAQQFPDLHSELNLSSLELGDSALYFCASSWGLADNTGELFFGEGSRLTVL.

This chain links TRBV28 with TRBJ2-7, with D tentatively TRBD1 or TRBD2 (5 bases each). Germline CDR1 reads MDHEN; CDR2 reads SYDVKM. There are 13 residues in the CDR3. Trimming pared 7 bases from V and 5 bases from J, leaving 15 bases between. CDR3 sequence (DNA): TGTGCCAGCACCGGGACCGGGGAACACGAGCAGTACTTC. Its translation is CASTGTGEHEQYF.

The chain has TRBV9 and TRBJ2-7; D is uncertain. CDR1 SGDLS and CDR2 YYNGEE come from the germline V gene. The CDR3 spans 12 residues. V was shortened by 4 bases and J by 5 bases, with 10 bases between the two germline ends. The chain's CDR3 is CASSSDTNEQYF. In DNA form, the CDR3 reads TGTGCCAGCAGCTCCGACACCAACGAGCAGTACTTC.

The rearrangement links TRBV4-1 to TRBJ2-5, with D unresolved. The CDR3 has 14 amino acids. Between the trimmed V and J ends, which lost 1 base and 5 bases, there was a span of 11 bases. CDR1 and CDR2 (germline): MGHRA, YSYEKL. The CDR3 reads CASSQVGTAETQYF. CDR3 nucleotide sequence: TGCGCCAGCAGCCAAGTGGGCACCGCGGAGACCCAGTACTTC.

This clone appeared a few times. V is TRBV4-1 and J is TRBJ1-5; maybe TRBD1 (5 bases). The CDR3 runs 15 residues. From germline, CDR1 is MGHRA and CDR2 YSYEKL. Deletions cut 1 base from V and 9 bases from J, with 16 bases between. CDR3 loop: CASSQGAGTRWPQHF. In DNA form, the CDR3 reads TGCGCCAGCAGCCAAGGTGCGGGGACCAGGTGGCCCCAGCATTTT.

This sequence joins TRBV4-2 and TRBJ2-3; D ambiguous. This CDR3 contains 15 residues. Deletions cut 0 bases from V and 4 bases from J, with 11 bases between. Germline CDR1 is LGHNA and CDR2 is YNFKEQ. The CDR3 sequence: CASSQELINPDTQYF. The CDR3 coding sequence is TGTGCCAGCAGCCAAGAGCTAATCAACCCAGATACGCAGTATTTT.

The chain links TRBV9 to TRBJ2-6, with D hard to call. The CDR3 contains 18 residues. The V end lost 4 bases, the J end lost 0 bases, and 17 bases lay between the germline ends. Germline V gene sequence: CDR1 SGDLS, CDR2 YYNGEE. The CDR3: CASSPTPTTLSGANVLTF. DNA for the CDR3: TGTGCCAGCAGCCCAACCCCTACCACCCTCTCTGGGGCCAACGTCCTGACTTTC.

The V call is TRBV6-5, the J call TRBJ1-6; D is possibly TRBD1 (5 bases). The CDR3 length is 14 residues. The germline V gene has CDR1 MNHEY and CDR2 SVGAGI. V was clipped by 5 bases and J by 7 bases, with 12 bases between them. The CDR3 nucleotides are TGTGCCAGCAGTCTGGGGGTGCGAAATTCACCCCTCCACTTT. Its protein is CASSLGVRNSPLHF.

The chain links TRBV4-3 to TRBJ1-1, with 7 bases aligning to TRBD1. Germline lookup yields CDR1 LGHNA and CDR2 YSLEER. The CDR3 runs 17 residues. V shed 0 bases, J shed 10 bases, and the junction held 17 bases outside the gene matches. CDR3 nucleotide sequence: TGCGCCAGCAGCCAAGATTGGGGGACAGACCGGGTGGTCGGAGCTTTCTTT. It is translated as CASSQDWGTDRVVGAFF.

V and J are TRBV7-2 and TRBJ2-3, with TRBD2 matching 10 bases. Germline values: CDR1 SGHTA, CDR2 FQGNSA. Trimming cost V 3 bases and J 2 bases; bases outside gene matches: 5. This CDR3 comprises 16 residues. Here the CDR3 reads CASSFPTSGDTDTQYF. The DNA for the CDR3 is TGTGCCAGCAGCTTCCCTACTAGCGGGGACACAGATACGCAGTATTTT.

The chain is built from TRBV7-9 and TRBJ1-5; D gene unclear. CDR1 and CDR2 from the germline V gene are SEHNR and FQNEAQ (reference sequence). The CDR3 loop spans 12 amino acids. V was clipped by 1 base and J by 5 bases, with 3 bases between them. CDR3 nucleotide sequence: TGTGCCAGCAGCTTAGGGGATCAGCCCCAGCATTTT. Protein sequence: CASSLGDQPQHF.

The rearrangement joins TRBV7-9 to TRBJ2-2, with D perhaps matching TRBD1 (5 bases). The CDR3 covers 17 residues. V was trimmed by 7 bases and J by 1 base, leaving 19 bases between them. CDR1 is SEHNR, CDR2 FQNEAQ, per germline (reference sequence). The CDR3 protein is CASTEKGIQGNTGELFF. The DNA of the CDR3 is TGTGCCAGCACCGAAAAGGGCATCCAGGGGAACACCGGGGAGCTGTTTTTT.

This chain uses TRBV16 with TRBJ2-7, with 7 positions matching TRBD1. This CDR3 has 15 residues. From germline, CDR1 is KGHSY and CDR2 FQNENV. V shed 0 bases, J shed 2 bases, and the junction held 4 bases outside the gene matches. The CDR3 sequence: CASSQSTGTAYEQYF. CDR3 nucleotide sequence: TGTGCCAGCAGCCAATCTACCGGGACAGCCTACGAGCAGTACTTC.

This sequence joins TRBV29-1 and TRBJ1-3; the D is unclear. The V gene's germline CDR1 is SQVTM and CDR2 ANQGSEA. The CDR3 has 14 amino acids. Trimming stripped 7 bases from V and 4 bases from J, with 17 bases between. The CDR3, as DNA: TGCAGCGCCCCCGACCCGACGGACGGAAACACCATATATTTT. As protein: CSAPDPTDGNTIYF.

The gene calls are TRBV7-8 and TRBJ2-3; D uncertain. The V gene's germline CDR1 is SGHVS and CDR2 FQNEAQ. The CDR3 has 12 amino acids. Trimming shortened V by 5 bases and J by 4 bases, and 7 bases separated the two germline ends. DNA of the CDR3: TGTGCCAGCAGCCCTCTCCCAGATACGCAGTATTTT. Its protein product is CASSPLPDTQYF.

The V gene is TRBV9, the J gene TRBJ2-2; D possibly corresponds to TRBD1 (5 bases). The V end was cut by 3 bases, the J end by 7 bases, with 25 bases between. The CDR3 sequence is 18 residues long. Germline V CDR1 and CDR2: SGDLS, YYNGEE. CDR3 coding DNA: TGTGCCAGCAGCGACTCTCCCGAACGACAGTTGCAAGTCGGGGAGCTGTTTTTT. Amino acid sequence: CASSDSPERQLQVGELFF.

The genes are TRBV7-6 and TRBJ2-3; D unclear. V lost 0 bases and J lost 0, with 4 bases in between. The germline CDR1 and CDR2 sequences are SGHVS and FNYEAQ. The CDR3 consists of 14 residues. Here the CDR3 DNA reads TGTGCCAGCAGCTTAGCCGGAAGCACAGATACGCAGTATTTT. This encodes CASSLAGSTDTQYF. The whole variable domain, remainder taken from reference TRBV7-6 and TRBJ2-3, is GAGVSQSPRYKVTKRGQDVALRCDPISGHVSLYWYRQALGQGPEFLTYFNYEAQQDKSGLPNDRFSAERPEGSISTLTIQRTEQRDSAMYRCASSLAGSTDTQYFGPGTRLTVL.

This sequence joins TRBV2 and TRBJ2-7; a weak D match, TRBD1 (6 bases). V was clipped by 4 bases and J by 1 base, with 14 bases between them. Germline assignment: CDR1 SNHLY and CDR2 FYNNEI. The CDR3 is 15 residues long. The CDR3 loop reads CASSGTGTLSYEQYF. The CDR3 DNA reads TGTGCCAGCAGTGGAACCGGGACACTTTCCTACGAGCAGTACTTC. Full variable domain (missing parts from reference TRBV2 and TRBJ2-7): EPEVTQTPSHQVTQMGQEVILRCVPISNHLYFYWYRQILGQKVEFLVSFYNNEISEKSEIFDDQFSVERPDGSNFTLKIRSTKLEDSAMYFCASSGTGTLSYEQYFGPGTRLTVT.

The V call is TRBV29-1, the J call TRBJ1-4; possible D gene TRBD1, 6 bases. The CDR3 is 14 amino acids. Germline CDR1 reads SQVTM; CDR2 reads ANQGSEA. Trimming took 6 bases from V and 3 from J, leaving 14 bases between them. DNA for the CDR3: TGCAGCGTAACCGGGGCAGGGGCTAATGAAAAACTGTTTTTT. Its protein product is CSVTGAGANEKLFF.

This sequence joins TRBV7-6 and TRBJ2-1; D remains unclear. The CDR3 has 13 residues. The V gene lost 1 base and the J gene lost 4 bases, with 5 bases spanning the gap. Looked up from germline, CDR1 is SGHVS and CDR2 is FNYEAQ. CDR3 sequence (DNA): TGTGCCAGCAGCTTAGGCCTATACAATGAGCAGTTCTTC. This gives the protein CASSLGLYNEQFF.

This clone has a single count. The rearrangement uses TRBV29-1 and TRBJ2-7, with D tentatively TRBD1 or TRBD2 (5 bases each). Per germline, CDR1 SQVTM and CDR2 ANQGSEA. The germline V and J ends were trimmed by 5 bases and 2 bases, with 16 bases remaining between them. This CDR3 has 14 amino acids. CDR3 amino acids: CSVYLATGPYEQYF. The CDR3 DNA follows: TGCAGCGTTTATCTGGCGACGGGACCCTACGAGCAGTACTTC.

This chain uses TRBV14 with TRBJ2-7, with D perhaps assigned TRBD1 or TRBD2 (5 bases each). The length of the CDR3 is 12 residues. The V end was cut by 5 bases, the J end by 9 bases, with 14 bases between. Germline-derived CDR1 and CDR2 are SGHDN and FVKESK. CDR3 region: CASSLLGTTQYF. The CDR3 coding sequence is TGTGCCAGCAGCTTACTGGGGACGACGCAGTACTTC.

The table lists this clone with a count of one. The chain combines TRBV30 with TRBJ2-3; TRBD1 aligns across 10 bases. V lost 8 bases to trimming and J lost 4 bases; unmatched junction nucleotides: 9. The germline V gene has CDR1 GTSNPN and CDR2 SVGIG (reference sequence). The CDR3 runs 14 residues. The CDR3 DNA reads TGTGCCCGGACCGGGACAGGGGAGGCAGATACGCAGTATTTT. Protein: CARTGTGEADTQYF.

This chain uses TRBV27 with TRBJ2-1; 9 nucleotides align to TRBD2. Germline CDR1 MNHEY, CDR2 SMNVEV (reference sequence). This CDR3 spans 19 amino acids. The ends lost 4 bases at V and 6 bases at J; junction bases unmatched: 19. The DNA for the CDR3 is TGTGCCAGCAGTTCCCTCATACCGCGGGGGGGCCGTCCGTCCAATGAGCAGTTCTTC. This encodes CASSSLIPRGGRPSNEQFF.

This chain uses TRBV7-9 with TRBJ1-2; unclear D gene. The CDR3 is 13 amino acids. Looked up from germline, CDR1 is SEHNR and CDR2 is FQNEAQ (reference sequence). Trimming took off 3 bases at V and 3 bases at J, with 8 bases between the two ends. The CDR3 DNA follows: TGTGCCAGCAGCTTGGTAGGGTACTATGGCTACACCTTC. Protein sequence: CASSLVGYYGYTF.

Only one count was recorded for this clone. The rearrangement joins TRBV28 to TRBJ1-5; perhaps TRBD1 as D (5 bases). In germline, CDR1 is MDHEN, CDR2 SYDVKM. V shed 0 bases and J shed 2 bases, with 11 bases lying between them. The length of the CDR3 is 16 residues. CDR3 nucleotides: TGTGCCAGCAGTTTATGGGGGGGTGTTGGCAATCAGCCCCAGCATTTT. It is translated as CASSLWGGVGNQPQHF.

V is TRBV9 and J is TRBJ2-3; weak D call: TRBD2 (6 bases). This CDR3 is 15 amino acids long. In germline, CDR1 is SGDLS, CDR2 YYNGEE. V lost 1 base and J lost 0, with 9 bases in between. CDR3: CASSVQAGSTDTQYF. In nucleotides, the CDR3 is TGTGCCAGCAGCGTACAGGCGGGGAGCACAGATACGCAGTATTTT.